These 17 T cell receptor beta chains were sequenced from one sample in a study of identical twins' blood T cells. TCRdb itself ran the 5' RACE reads through MiXCR, one entry per CDR3 protein. Counted here are roughly 340,000 distinct CDR3 sequences, roughly 30% occurring once; the ten biggest clones make up roughly 6.1%. Sequenced: PBMCs. These receptors all come from a woman aged 18-50 years in good health.

The chain combines TRBV29-1 with TRBJ2-7; D may be TRBD2 (6 bases). The V end was cut by 6 bases, the J end by 4 bases, with 16 bases between. The CDR3 sequence is 13 residues long. The germline CDR1 and CDR2 sequences are SQVTM and ANQGSEA. Written as DNA, the CDR3 is TGCAGCGTGCGGCCCTCCGGGGGTTACGAGCAGTACTTC. This encodes CSVRPSGGYEQYF.

This clonotype turned up a few times. The rearrangement uses TRBV9 and TRBJ1-1; D is unclear. The CDR3 contains 14 residues. Germline CDR1 SGDLS, CDR2 YYNGEE. V gave up 5 bases and J gave up 1 base, with 12 bases separating them. The DNA of the CDR3 is TGTGCCAGCAGTATTACGTCGGGGAACACTGAAGCTTTCTTT. Translating gives CASSITSGNTEAFF.

This clonotype appeared many times. V usage is TRBV5-1 and J usage is TRBJ1-1, with D hard to call. CDR3 length: 14 residues. Looked up from germline, CDR1 is SGHRS and CDR2 is YFSETQ. Between the trimmed V and J ends, which lost 1 base and 3 bases, there was a span of 10 bases. CDR3 residues: CASSLSSRDTEAFF. The CDR3, as DNA: TGCGCCAGCAGCTTGAGCAGTCGAGACACTGAAGCTTTCTTT.

V is TRBV7-2 and J is TRBJ1-1, with D possibly TRBD1 on 6 matching bases. Trimming removed 1 base from V and 1 base from J, with 10 bases in between. Looked up from germline, CDR1 is SGHTA and CDR2 is FQGNSA. This CDR3 region has 15 residues. This chain's CDR3 is CASSLVGRGNTEAFF. The CDR3 DNA reads as TGTGCCAGCAGCTTAGTCGGCAGGGGGAACACTGAAGCTTTCTTT.

This clonotype has more than one count but fewer than ten. This rearrangement joins TRBV2 to TRBJ2-1; D uncertain. The CDR3 extends over 13 amino acids. Germline V gene data show CDR1 as SNHLY and CDR2 as FYNNEI. With 7 bases removed from V and 4 bases from J, the gap between germline ends came to 11 bases. CDR3: CASKETSYNEQFF. The DNA of the CDR3 is TGTGCCAGCAAAGAGACATCTTACAATGAGCAGTTCTTC.

This clonotype has ten or more counts. The chain is built from TRBV2 and TRBJ1-4; a weak D match, TRBD1 (5 bases). Germline CDR1 and CDR2: SNHLY and FYNNEI. The CDR3 covers 15 residues. V dropped 7 bases and J dropped 6 bases, with 18 bases sitting between them. CDR3 nucleotide sequence: TGTGCCAGCAATAGAGGATTGGGGGGGGATGAAAAACTGTTTTTT. Amino acid sequence: CASNRGLGGDEKLFF.

The chain has TRBV6-5 and TRBJ1-2; 9 nucleotides match TRBD1. This CDR3 region has 15 residues. Unmatched junction bases numbered 5, after V lost 0 bases and J lost 6 bases. Germline lookup yields CDR1 MNHEY and CDR2 SVGAGI. The chain's CDR3 is CASSYSGTGRNGYTF. CDR3 coding DNA: TGTGCCAGCAGTTACTCCGGGACAGGGAGGAATGGCTACACCTTC.

This clonotype was detected only a few times. A much bigger clone sits one base away, suggesting this may be a read error. The chain has TRBV6-5 and TRBJ1-3; D is possibly TRBD1 (5 bases). Germline values: CDR1 MNHEY, CDR2 SVGAGI. This CDR3 spans 16 amino acids. CDR3 bases: TGTGCCAGCAGTTACTCGAGCACAGGCCTTGGAAGCACCATATATTTT. It translates to CASSYSSTGLGSTIYF.

The chain has TRBV6-5 and TRBJ2-3, with 10 bases that match TRBD2. The trim removed 6 bases at V and 2 bases at J, leaving 11 bases unmatched. CDR1 MNHEY and CDR2 SVGAGI come from the germline V gene. There are 17 residues in the CDR3. CDR3 nucleotides: TGTGCCAGCAGCTCGAGGACTAGCGGTTTCTTCACAGATACGCAGTATTTT. This sequence encodes CASSSRTSGFFTDTQYF.

This clonotype was seen at least ten times. The chain links TRBV5-1 to TRBJ1-1; 7 bases align to TRBD1. V gave up 5 bases and J gave up 0 bases; unmatched junction bases: 4. The V gene's germline CDR1 is SGHRS and CDR2 YFSETQ. This CDR3 has 14 amino acids. The DNA of the CDR3 is TGCGCCAGCAGAATGACAGGGATGAACACTGAAGCTTTCTTT. It encodes CASRMTGMNTEAFF. The whole variable domain, remainder taken from reference TRBV5-1 and TRBJ1-1, is KAGVTQTPRYLIKTRGQQVTLSCSPISGHRSVSWYQQTPGQGLQFLFEYFSETQRNKGNFPGRFSGRQFSNSRSEMNVSTLELGDSALYLCASRMTGMNTEAFFGQGTRLTVV.

Comments on this clonotype: Without the conserved terminal phenylalanine or tryptophan, this CDR3 likely stems from a read error. The chain employs TRBV5-1 and TRBJ1-1; D is possibly TRBD1 (5 bases). Trimming removed 5 bases at V and 4 bases at J, with 12 bases between. Germline V CDR1 and CDR2: SGHRS, YFSETQ. The CDR3 loop spans 13 amino acids. The chain's CDR3 is CASRVLGTTEAFC. DNA for the CDR3: TGCGCCAGCAGAGTATTAGGGACCACTGAAGCTTTCTGT.

V is TRBV3-1 and J is TRBJ2-7; 10 nucleotides align to TRBD2. The V and J ends lost 2 bases and 2 bases, in that order; junction bases with no gene match: 0. This CDR3 region has 14 residues. CDR1 is LGHDT, CDR2 YNNKEL, per germline (reference sequence). CDR3 in DNA: TGTGCCAGCAGCCAACTAGCGGGAGCCTACGAGCAGTACTTC. Amino acids: CASSQLAGAYEQYF.

V and J are TRBV2 and TRBJ1-1; 9 nucleotides align to TRBD1. The CDR3 has 13 amino acids. Trimming removed 6 bases from V and 6 bases from J; junction bases left unmatched: 5. Germline CDR1 reads SNHLY; CDR2 reads FYNNEI. CDR3 region: CASRTTGGPEAFF. Here the CDR3 DNA reads TGTGCCAGCAGGACTACAGGGGGCCCTGAAGCTTTCTTT. The full variable domain, with the rest looked up from reference TRBV2 and TRBJ1-1, is EPEVTQTPSHQVTQMGQEVILRCVPISNHLYFYWYRQILGQKVEFLVSFYNNEISEKSEIFDDQFSVERPDGSNFTLKIRSTKLEDSAMYFCASRTTGGPEAFFGQGTRLTVV.

The chain is built from TRBV20-1 and TRBJ2-1; TRBD2 matches 11 bases. Trimming cost V 5 bases and J 9 bases; bases outside gene matches: 9. This CDR3 comprises 14 residues. Per germline, CDR1 DFQATT and CDR2 SNEGSKA (reference sequence). In DNA form, the CDR3 reads TGCAGTGCTGTAGCGGGAGGGCCCACCTCTGAGCAGTTCTTC. This gives the protein CSAVAGGPTSEQFF.

In its sample, this clonotype was seen a few times. The V gene is TRBV9, the J gene TRBJ2-3; 8 nucleotides align to TRBD2. Germline V gene sequence: CDR1 SGDLS, CDR2 YYNGEE. Trimming cost V 4 bases and J 5 bases; bases outside gene matches: 12. The length of the CDR3 is 16 residues. Here the CDR3 reads CASSPRIAGLEDTQYF. The DNA of the CDR3 is TGTGCCAGCAGCCCCCGAATAGCGGGATTAGAAGATACGCAGTATTTT.

This sequence joins TRBV10-3 and TRBJ2-1; 14 bases fit TRBD2. Per the germline V gene, CDR1 is ENHRY and CDR2 is SYGVKD. The CDR3 runs 14 residues. The V and J ends lost 6 bases and 6 bases, in that order; junction bases with no gene match: 1. The chain's CDR3 is CAIRGLAGGNEQFF. DNA for the CDR3: TGTGCCATCAGAGGACTAGCGGGGGGCAATGAGCAGTTCTTC.

The rearrangement joins TRBV30 to TRBJ2-1; D gene unclear. CDR3 length: 12 amino acids. Germline V gives CDR1 GTSNPN, CDR2 SVGIG (reference sequence). The V end lost 2 bases, the J end lost 4 bases, and 6 bases lay between the germline ends. The CDR3 bases are TGTGCCTGGAGTCTCCAATACAATGAGCAGTTCTTC. Protein sequence: CAWSLQYNEQFF.